This T cell receptor beta chain was retrieved from a study of blood T cell repertoires in COVID-19. There are 13 residues in the CDR3. Deletions cut 2 bases from V and 6 bases from J, with 10 bases between. Here immunoSEQ multiplex PCR was the method, and the copy in TCRdb shows in-frame clones only, minus some. The table has 130,000 or so clones, around 79% seen once; the top ten hold about 5%. Sequencing was done on a sample of peripheral blood. The V and J genes are TRBV12-3 or TRBV12-4 and TRBJ1-1; D unresolved. The TCR sequence derives from a woman between 65 and 79 years old with COVID-19, enrolled during active disease. CDR3: CASSLMGSAEAFF. CDR3 bases: TGTGCCAGCAGTTTAATGGGGAGCGCTGAAGCTTTCTTT.